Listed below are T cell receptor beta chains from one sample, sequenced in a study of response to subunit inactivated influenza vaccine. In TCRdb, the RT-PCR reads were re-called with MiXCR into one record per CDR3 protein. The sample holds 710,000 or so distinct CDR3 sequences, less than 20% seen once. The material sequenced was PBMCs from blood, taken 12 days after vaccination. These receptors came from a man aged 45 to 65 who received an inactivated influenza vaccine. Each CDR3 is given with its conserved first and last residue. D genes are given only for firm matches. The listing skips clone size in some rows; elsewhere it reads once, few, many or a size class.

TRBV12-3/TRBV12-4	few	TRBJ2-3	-	TGTGCCAGCAGTTTAGCGGGGGTGCTAGATACGCAGTATTTT	CASSLAGVLDTQYF
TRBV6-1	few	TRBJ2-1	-	TGTGCCAGCAGTGAAGGCAGGGTTCTAACGGGAGCGTCCTTCTTC	CASSEGRVLTGASFF
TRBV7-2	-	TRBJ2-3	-	TGTGCCAGCAGCTTATGGCTAATGGCAGATACGCAGTATTTT	CASSLWLMADTQYF
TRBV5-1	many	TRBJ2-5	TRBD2	TGCGCCAGCAGCTTGGGACAGCTAGCGGGAGGACAGGGAGAGACCCAGTACTTC	CASSLGQLAGGQGETQYF
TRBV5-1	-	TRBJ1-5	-	TGCGCCAGCAGCCCCTTGGGCCCTCATAGCAATCAGCCCCAGCATTTT	CASSPLGPHSNQPQHF
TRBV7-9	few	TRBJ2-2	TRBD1	TGTGCCAGCATCAGGACAGGGGGGAACACCGGGGAGCTGTTTTTT	CASIRTGGNTGELFF
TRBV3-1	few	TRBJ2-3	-	TGTGCCAGCAGCCAAGATAGGAGAAGAGCCACAGATACGCAGTATTTT	CASSQDRRRATDTQYF
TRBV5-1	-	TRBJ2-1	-	TGCGCCAGCAGCCCCAGGCGGGGCGATGAGCAGTTCTTC	CASSPRRGDEQFF
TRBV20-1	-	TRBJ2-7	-	TGCAGTGCTAGAAACCGGGTCAACTCCTACGAGCAGTACTTC	CSARNRVNSYEQYF
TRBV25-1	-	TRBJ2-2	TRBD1	TGTGCCAGCAGTGAACGACAGGGATCGGACACCGGGGAGCTGTTTTTT	CASSERQGSDTGELFF
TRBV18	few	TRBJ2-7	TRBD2	TGTGCCAGCTCAGAGACTAGCGGGAGGGCCTACGAGCAGTACTTC	CASSETSGRAYEQYF
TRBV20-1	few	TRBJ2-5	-	TGCAGTGCTAAGGGGACATTATCCCGCCAAGAGACCCAGTACTTC	CSAKGTLSRQETQYF
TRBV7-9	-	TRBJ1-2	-	TGTGCCAGCAGCTTAGGAGCAATCTATGGCTACACCTTC	CASSLGAIYGYTF
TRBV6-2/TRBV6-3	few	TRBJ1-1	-	TGTGCCAGCAGTTACGGGGGTGTCACTGAAGCTTTCTTT	CASSYGGVTEAFF
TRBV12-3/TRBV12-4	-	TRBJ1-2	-	TGTGCCAGCAGTTTCGGGCAGTATGGCTACACCTTC	CASSFGQYGYTF
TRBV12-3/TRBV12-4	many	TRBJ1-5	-	TGTGCCAGCAGTGACCCAGGAACGGGCAATCAGCCCCAGCATTTT	CASSDPGTGNQPQHF
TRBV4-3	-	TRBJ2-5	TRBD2	TGCGCCAGCAGCCAAGAGGCGGGACTAGTTTTAGAGACCCAGTACTTC	CASSQEAGLVLETQYF
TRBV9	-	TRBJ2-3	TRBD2	TGTGCCAGCAGCGTAGGGACTAGCGGGAGTACGACAGATACGCAGTATTTT	CASSVGTSGSTTDTQYF
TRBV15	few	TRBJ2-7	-	TGTGCCACAAGACAACAGGGCTCCGAGCAGTACTTC	CATRQQGSEQYF
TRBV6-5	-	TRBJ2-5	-	TGTGCCAGCAGTTACTCGGAGGGCACATGGGAGACCCAGTACTTC	CASSYSEGTWETQYF
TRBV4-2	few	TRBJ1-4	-	TGTGCCAGCAGCCATCCAGGGATTCCTAATGAAAAACTGTTTTTT	CASSHPGIPNEKLFF
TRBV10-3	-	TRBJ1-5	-	TGTGCCATCATGGAGAGGGAGGATCAGCCCCAGCATTTT	CAIMEREDQPQHF
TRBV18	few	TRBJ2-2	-	TGTGCCAGCTCACCGGCGACTAACACCGGGGAGCTGTTTTTT	CASSPATNTGELFF
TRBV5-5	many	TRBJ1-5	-	TGTGCCAGCAGCTCGGCCGGGGTCACTCAGCCCCAGCATTTT	CASSSAGVTQPQHF
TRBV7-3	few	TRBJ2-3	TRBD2	TGTGCCAGCAGACCGAGCGGGAGGGGATCAGATACGCAGTATTTT	CASRPSGRGSDTQYF
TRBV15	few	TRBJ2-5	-	TGTGCCACCAGCAGAGACGGGTCAGGAATTGAGACCCAGTACTTC	CATSRDGSGIETQYF
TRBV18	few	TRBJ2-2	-	TGTGCCAGCTCACCCAATAGCGGAAACACCGGGGAGCTGTTTTTT	CASSPNSGNTGELFF
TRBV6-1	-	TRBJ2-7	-	TGTGCCAGCAGTGTAAGTCCTAAGCAGAATTACGAGCAGTACTTC	CASSVSPKQNYEQYF
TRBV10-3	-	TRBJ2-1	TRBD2	TGTGCCATCAGTACCGGCGGGAGCTCCTACAATGAGCAGTTCTTC	CAISTGGSSYNEQFF
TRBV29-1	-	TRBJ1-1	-	TGCAGCGCCGGGTCACGGATAACAAACACTGAAGCTTTCTTT	CSAGSRITNTEAFF
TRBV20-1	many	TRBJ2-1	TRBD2	TGCAGTGCTAGAGCGACGGGACTACCCTACAATGAGCAGTTCTTC	CSARATGLPYNEQFF
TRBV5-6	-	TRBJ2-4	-	TGTGCCAGCAGCTCGTACGACCGAAACAAAAACATTCAGTACTTC	CASSSYDRNKNIQYF
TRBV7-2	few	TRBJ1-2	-	TGTGCCAGCAGCAGTAGGGCTAACTATGGCTACACCTTC	CASSSRANYGYTF
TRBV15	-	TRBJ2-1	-	TGTGCCACCAGCAGGGTCCCCCCGGGACGTTACAATGAGCAGTTCTTC	CATSRVPPGRYNEQFF
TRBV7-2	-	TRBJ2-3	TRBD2	TGTGCCAGCAGCTTCGGGGGGGGCAGGTCAGATACGCAGTATTTT	CASSFGGGRSDTQYF
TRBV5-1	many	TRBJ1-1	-	TGCGCCAGCAGAGCAGATGGACAGCCGAACACTGAAGCTTTCTTT	CASRADGQPNTEAFF
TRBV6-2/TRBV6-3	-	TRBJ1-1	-	TGTGCCAGCAGTTACTCAGGACTCTTGAACACTGAAGCTTTCTTT	CASSYSGLLNTEAFF
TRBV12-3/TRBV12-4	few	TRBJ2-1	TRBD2	TGTGCCAGCAGAACGGACGGGGGGGTCAATGAGCAGTTCTTC	CASRTDGGVNEQFF
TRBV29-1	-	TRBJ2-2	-	TGCAGCGTTAAGAACACCGGGGAGCTGTTTTTT	CSVKNTGELFF
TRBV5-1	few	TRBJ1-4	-	TGCGCCAGCAGCGTGGTATTCTCAACTAATGAAAAACTGTTTTTT	CASSVVFSTNEKLFF
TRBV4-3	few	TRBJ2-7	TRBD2	TGCGCCAGCAGCCAAGAGCTCTTAGCGGGAGGGCCGAATGGAGAGCAGTACTTC	CASSQELLAGGPNGEQYF
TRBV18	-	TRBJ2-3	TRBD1	TGTGCCAGCTCACCACCGAACAGGGGAGCAGATACGCAGTATTTT	CASSPPNRGADTQYF
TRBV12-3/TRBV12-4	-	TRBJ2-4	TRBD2	TGTGCCAGCAGTCCTGGGACTAGCGGGGGTGGTAACATTCAGTACTTC	CASSPGTSGGGNIQYF
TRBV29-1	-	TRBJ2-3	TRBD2	TGCAGCTTGACTAGCGGGAGCCATACAGATACGCAGTATTTT	CSLTSGSHTDTQYF
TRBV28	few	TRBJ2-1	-	TGTGCCAGCAGTCCCTGGGGTCGCGGGGGCGCTTACAATGAGCAGTTCTTC	CASSPWGRGGAYNEQFF